This T cell receptor beta chain was recovered during a study of siplizumab effects on memory and regulatory T cells. Regarding the study as a whole: Solely a minor proportion of alloreactive clones could be assigned to unstimulated subsets. Naive T cells were seemingly more diverse than memory cells, and major contributions to the alloresponse seemed to be made by them. Suppressive activity of Tregs proliferating in siplizumab cultures remained unconfirmed.

This clone is a singleton in its sample. Its specificity is not known. Assays examined 80,000 to 100,000 TCR templates per sample. Clones were read by immunoSEQ multiplex PCR, and TCRdb kept only the in-frame ones, dropping some. Here the sample spans 65,000 to 70,000 clones, 88% being singletons. CDR1 and CDR2 from the germline V gene are ENHRY and SYGVKD. The CDR3 sequence is 14 residues long. V gave up 10 bases and J gave up 7 bases, with 23 bases separating them. This receptor was taken from a human donor in good health. The J gene is TRBJ2-7, the V gene TRBV10-3, with D tentatively TRBD1 (5 bases). Input material: Tregs sorted from blood. The CDR3 spells CATTFRPGLREQYF. CDR3 in DNA: TGTGCCACCACATTTAGGCCAGGGCTCAGGGAGCAGTACTTC.